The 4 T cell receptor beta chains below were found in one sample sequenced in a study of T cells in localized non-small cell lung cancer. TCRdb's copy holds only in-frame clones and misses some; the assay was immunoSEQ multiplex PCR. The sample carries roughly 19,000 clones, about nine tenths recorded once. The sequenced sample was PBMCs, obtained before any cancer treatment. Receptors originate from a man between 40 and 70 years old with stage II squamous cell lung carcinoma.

For the CDR3, the DNA is TGTGCCAGCAGCTTACTGCCAGCGGGCCGCTCTGGGGCCAACGTCCTGACTTTC. Translated: CASSLLPAGRSGANVLTF. The genes are TRBV7-3 and TRBJ2-6; D perhaps matches TRBD2 (6 bases). The CDR3 totals 18 residues. The germline V gene has CDR1 SGHTA and CDR2 FQGTGA. The germline V and J ends were trimmed by 2 bases and 0 bases, with 14 bases remaining between them.

In DNA form, the CDR3 reads TGCAGCGTGGGCCCGAACACCGGGGAGCTGTTTTTT. It is translated as CSVGPNTGELFF. The chain joins TRBV29-1 to TRBJ2-2; D is uncertain. From germline, CDR1 is SQVTM and CDR2 ANQGSEA. The CDR3 extends over 12 amino acids. Trimming cost V 6 bases and J 0 bases, with 5 bases left between them.

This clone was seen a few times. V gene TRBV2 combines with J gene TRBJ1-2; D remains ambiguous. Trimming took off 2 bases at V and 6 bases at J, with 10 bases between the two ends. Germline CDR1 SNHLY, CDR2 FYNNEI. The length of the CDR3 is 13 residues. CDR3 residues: CASSEIAWDGYTF. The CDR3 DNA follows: TGTGCCAGCAGTGAAATAGCTTGGGATGGCTACACCTTC. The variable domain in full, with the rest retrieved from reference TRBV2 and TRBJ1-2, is EPEVTQTPSHQVTQMGQEVILRCVPISNHLYFYWYRQILGQKVEFLVSFYNNEISEKSEIFDDQFSVERPDGSNFTLKIRSTKLEDSAMYFCASSEIAWDGYTFGSGTRLTVV.

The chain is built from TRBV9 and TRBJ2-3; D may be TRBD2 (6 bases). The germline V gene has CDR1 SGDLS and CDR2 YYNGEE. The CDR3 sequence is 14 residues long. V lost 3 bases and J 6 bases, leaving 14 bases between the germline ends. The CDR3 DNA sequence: TGTGCCAGCAGCGCCCTGACTAGTTCTGATACGCAGTATTTT. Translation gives CASSALTSSDTQYF. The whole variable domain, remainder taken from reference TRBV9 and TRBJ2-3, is DSGVTQTPKHLITATGQRVTLRCSPRSGDLSVYWYQQSLDQGLQFLIQYYNGEERAKGNILERFSAQQFPDLHSELNLSSLELGDSALYFCASSALTSSDTQYFGPGTRLTVL.